Sequencing of this T cell receptor (beta chain) was carried out in a study of blood T cell repertoires in COVID-19. CDR1 and CDR2 from the germline V gene are MNHEY and SVGAGI. The CDR3 runs 15 residues. V shed 4 bases, J shed 5 bases, and the junction held 8 bases outside the gene matches. TCRdb keeps only in-frame clones here, not all; method: immunoSEQ multiplex PCR. Among under 250,000 clones listed, roughly 80% were seen once. The sample taken for sequencing was peripheral blood. The clonotype originates from a woman aged 60 to 75 who had recovered from COVID-19. V is TRBV6-5 and J is TRBJ2-5; TRBD2 agrees at 9 bases. The CDR3 nucleotides read TGTGCCAGCAGTTCAGCGGGGGGTTTTCAGGAGACCCAGTACTTC. It is translated as CASSSAGGFQETQYF.